Presented here are 29 T cell receptor beta chains from one specimen sequenced in a study of blood T cells in healthy people across ages. The authors ran a second PCR of about 6 to 11 cycles using a sample-barcoded 5' primer and a J-beta primer mix. TCRdb redid the calling of the 5' RACE reads with MiXCR, one entry per CDR3 protein. The sample includes 850,000 to 1,000,000 distinct CDR3 sequences, 45% to 60% of them seen just once. Sequencing was carried out using blood. These receptors were collected from a woman aged 60-75 years in good health.

This clonotype showed up just a few times. The chain combines TRBV29-1 with TRBJ2-6; D not certain. The germline V and J ends were trimmed by 5 bases and 1 base, with 9 bases remaining between them. This CDR3 spans 14 amino acids. CDR1 and CDR2 (germline): SQVTM, ANQGSEA. Here the CDR3 DNA reads TGCAGCGTTCGACCTCGGTCTGGGGCCAACGTCCTGACTTTC. Translated, it gives CSVRPRSGANVLTF.

This clonotype was counted between two and nine times. This chain joins TRBV9 and TRBJ1-1, with 7 bases fitting TRBD1. V gave up 2 bases and J gave up 10 bases; unmatched junction bases: 11. CDR1 is SGDLS and CDR2 is YYNGEE in the germline V gene. The CDR3 runs 14 residues. In DNA form, the CDR3 reads TGTGCCAGCAGCGTCGGTAGCGGGGCAGGGGGAGCTTTCTTT. It specifies CASSVGSGAGGAFF. Looking up the rest from reference TRBV9 and TRBJ1-1 gives the full variable domain: DSGVTQTPKHLITATGQRVTLRCSPRSGDLSVYWYQQSLDQGLQFLIQYYNGEERAKGNILERFSAQQFPDLHSELNLSSLELGDSALYFCASSVGSGAGGAFFGQGTRLTVV.

The chain has TRBV24-1 and TRBJ2-7; perhaps TRBD2 as D (6 bases). The last part of the DNA fits TRBJ2-5 better; the J call may be wrong. The CDR3 runs 14 residues. Germline V gene sequence: CDR1 KGHDR, CDR2 SFDVKD. The DNA for the CDR3 is TGTGCCACCAGTGATTTGTGGGGGGAAGAGACCCAGTACTTC. Its protein is CATSDLWGEETQYF.

This clonotype was recorded at least ten times. V and J are TRBV29-1 and TRBJ2-6, with D tentatively TRBD1 (5 bases). V was shortened by 7 bases and J by 4 bases, with 14 bases between the two germline ends. The V gene's germline CDR1 is SQVTM and CDR2 ANQGSEA. The CDR3 covers 14 residues. For the CDR3, the DNA is TGCAGCGCCTCCGACAGAGCCGGGGCCAACGTCCTGACTTTC. Its translation: CSASDRAGANVLTF.

On this clonotype: One junction end disagrees with the germline gene, perhaps due to a read error. CDR3 sequence: CSVVPTDSQYF. For the CDR3, the DNA is TGCAGCGTTGTGCCTACAGATTCGCAGTATTTT. The V call is TRBV29-1, the J call TRBJ2-3; D remains ambiguous. The CDR3 loop spans 11 amino acids. Germline V gives CDR1 SQVTM, CDR2 ANQGSEA.

J is TRBJ2-7 and V is TRBV5-1; 9 bases are a match to TRBD1. Germline V gene lookup returns CDR1 SGHRS and CDR2 YFSETQ. The CDR3 is made up of 13 amino acids. J gave up 7 bases and V 4 bases, and 6 bases lay outside the gene matches. The CDR3 DNA sequence: TGCGCCAGCAGCCCCGGGACAGGGCAAGAGCAGTACTTC. As protein: CASSPGTGQEQYF.

This clonotype was seen a handful of times. The chain couples TRBV7-2 to TRBJ2-3; the D is unclear. Germline V gene sequence: CDR1 SGHTA, CDR2 FQGNSA. Trimming stripped 4 bases from V and 2 bases from J, with 13 bases between. The CDR3 has 15 residues. CDR3 sequence: CASSSSTGDTDTQYF. The CDR3 DNA is TGTGCCAGCAGCTCCTCGACTGGAGACACAGATACGCAGTATTTT.

J is TRBJ2-5 and V is TRBV4-1; D might be TRBD1 (6 bases). This CDR3 is built from 14 residues. V gave up 4 bases and J gave up 1 base, with 10 bases separating them. CDR1 and CDR2 (germline): MGHRA, YSYEKL. The CDR3 protein is CASSPRDTQETQYF. CDR3 nucleotides: TGCGCCAGCAGCCCTAGGGACACCCAAGAGACCCAGTACTTC.

The rearrangement joins TRBV2 to TRBJ2-7, with 7 bases that match TRBD2. Germline CDR1 and CDR2: SNHLY and FYNNEI. V was pared by 1 base and J by 3 bases, with 3 bases of the junction left unmatched. This CDR3 spans 14 amino acids. For the CDR3, the DNA is TGTGCCAGCAGTGAAGAGCGGGGTGTCTACGAGCAGTACTTC. The encoded protein is CASSEERGVYEQYF.

This clonotype was seen a few times. This CDR3 reads CASSLRHTATNEKLFF. In DNA form, the CDR3 reads TGCGCCAGCAGCCTTCGACACACTGCAACTAATGAAAAACTGTTTTTT. This sequence joins TRBV4-1 and TRBJ1-4, with unresolved D. In germline, CDR1 is MGHRA, CDR2 YSYEKL. The V and J ends lost 4 bases and 0 bases respectively, with 12 bases between them. The CDR3 runs to 16 residues.

The chain couples TRBV2 to TRBJ1-2; D is uncertain. The CDR3 is 11 amino acids. Germline V gene data show CDR1 as SNHLY and CDR2 as FYNNEI. V gave up 3 bases and J gave up 8 bases, with 7 bases separating them. This CDR3 is CASSDGGGYTF. CDR3 nucleotides: TGTGCCAGCAGTGATGGAGGGGGCTACACCTTC.

V and J are TRBV10-3 and TRBJ2-1; D might be TRBD1 (5 bases). Per germline, CDR1 ENHRY and CDR2 SYGVKD. CDR3 length: 14 residues. V was pared by 4 bases and J by 8 bases, with 15 bases between. The CDR3 spells CAISVLGRADEQFF. As DNA, the CDR3 is TGTGCCATCAGTGTTTTAGGCAGGGCCGATGAGCAGTTCTTC.

This clonotype was seen a handful of times. In nucleotides, the CDR3 is TGCGCCAGCGGCCGGGACCGTAACAATGAGCAGTACTTC. Residues: CASGRDRNNEQYF. The gene calls are TRBV5-1 and TRBJ2-1, with D possibly being TRBD1 or TRBD2 (5 bases each). The DNA matches TRBJ2-7 better at its end, which makes the J call doubtful. The length of the CDR3 is 13 residues. Germline V gene lookup returns CDR1 SGHRS and CDR2 YFSETQ.

This sequence joins TRBV6-1 and TRBJ2-1; maybe TRBD2 (5 bases). The CDR3 totals 14 residues. Germline V CDR1 and CDR2: MNHNS, SASEGT. Trimming took off 8 bases at V and 4 bases at J, with 15 bases between the two ends. The chain's CDR3 is CASQADPPYNEQFF. The CDR3 bases are TGTGCCAGCCAAGCGGACCCGCCTTACAATGAGCAGTTCTTC.

The CDR3 DNA sequence: TGTGCCACCGGAGAGTTCGATACGCAGTATTTT. Encoded protein: CATGEFDTQYF. V usage is TRBV24-1 and J usage is TRBJ2-3; D remains ambiguous. The CDR3 covers 11 residues. Germline-derived CDR1 and CDR2 are KGHDR and SFDVKD. The germline V and J ends were trimmed by 9 bases and 6 bases, with 9 bases remaining between them.

The table lists this clonotype with a count of one. Compared with germline, one end of the junction differs, possibly owing to a read error. The V call is TRBV7-3, the J call TRBJ2-2, with TRBD1 identical over 7 bases. Germline CDR1 SGHTA, CDR2 FQGTGA. The CDR3 extends over 15 amino acids. The chain's CDR3 is CASSITGANTGELFF. CDR3 coding DNA: TGTGCCAGCAGCATAACAGGGGCGAACACCGGGGAGCTGTTTTTT. Full variable domain (remainder filled in from reference TRBV7-3 and TRBJ2-2): GAGVSQTPSNKVTEKGKYVELRCDPISGHTALYWYRQSLGQGPEFLIYFQGTGAADDSGLPNDRFFAVRPEGSVSTLKIQRTERGDSAVYLCASSITGANTGELFFGEGSRLTVL.

The rearrangement joins TRBV4-3 to TRBJ2-1, with 8 nucleotides matching TRBD2. Trimming cost V 0 bases and J 4 bases; bases outside gene matches: 5. This CDR3 contains 16 residues. From germline, CDR1 is LGHNA and CDR2 YSLEER. Here the CDR3 DNA reads TGCGCCAGCAGCCAAGAACCGGGGGGGCAATACAATGAGCAGTTCTTC. Translated: CASSQEPGGQYNEQFF.

The chain employs TRBV4-3 and TRBJ2-1, with 11 positions matching TRBD1. This CDR3 comprises 16 residues. The V gene's germline CDR1 is LGHNA and CDR2 YSLEER. With V trimmed by 2 bases and J by 4 bases, 4 bases remained unmatched. The CDR3 loop reads CASSQRGTGGYNEQFF. The CDR3 DNA follows: TGCGCCAGCAGCCAACGAGGGACAGGGGGGTACAATGAGCAGTTCTTC.

This clonotype was detected many times. CDR3 DNA sequence: TGCAGTGCTAGAGCCCAAGAGACCCAGTACTTC. Its translation: CSARAQETQYF. This chain joins TRBV20-1 and TRBJ2-5; the D is unclear. Trimming removed 1 base at V and 1 base at J, with 1 base between. The CDR3 length is 11 residues. The germline gives CDR1 DFQATT, CDR2 SNEGSKA (reference sequence).

The CDR3 region has the DNA TGCAGTGCTAGAGTCGGGACTAGCCGAGATACGCAGTATTTT. Amino acids: CSARVGTSRDTQYF. This rearrangement joins TRBV20-1 to TRBJ2-3; 9 nucleotides agree with TRBD2. CDR1 and CDR2 (germline): DFQATT, SNEGSKA (reference sequence). J was trimmed by 5 bases and V by 1 base; bases with no gene match: 4. This CDR3 contains 14 residues.

This clonotype has only a few counts. This chain joins TRBV4-1 and TRBJ1-5; D ambiguous. CDR3 length: 16 residues. CDR1 is MGHRA and CDR2 is YSYEKL in the germline V gene. Deletions cut 0 bases from V and 4 bases from J, with 13 bases between. The CDR3 loop reads CASSQDGTGTNQPQHF. The CDR3 DNA is TGCGCCAGCAGCCAAGATGGAACGGGAACAAATCAGCCCCAGCATTTT.

This clonotype was observed once. J is TRBJ1-5 and V is TRBV27; the D gene is possibly TRBD1 (5 bases). This CDR3 region has 15 residues. Germline CDR1 is MNHEY and CDR2 is SMNVEV (reference sequence). V shed 0 bases and J shed 5 bases, with 11 bases lying between them. CDR3 sequence reads: CASSLSAGRDQPQHF. DNA for the CDR3: TGTGCCAGCAGTTTATCGGCAGGGAGGGATCAGCCCCAGCATTTT.

This clonotype has just a few counts. The rearrangement uses TRBV29-1 and TRBJ2-7; a possible D gene is TRBD1 (6 bases). The CDR3 is made up of 13 amino acids. Germline lookup yields CDR1 SQVTM and CDR2 ANQGSEA. The V and J ends lost 0 bases and 2 bases respectively, with 8 bases between them. CDR3: CSVEDRTAYEQYF. The CDR3 DNA sequence: TGCAGCGTTGAAGACAGGACAGCCTACGAGCAGTACTTC.

V gene TRBV7-2 combines with J gene TRBJ2-7; 8 bases fit TRBD1. Germline loops: CDR1 SGHTA, CDR2 FQGNSA. The trim removed 1 base at V and 5 bases at J, leaving 7 bases unmatched. CDR3 length equals 15 residues. DNA for the CDR3: TGTGCCAGCAGCTTAGGAGGCGGACAGGGCCACGAGCAGTACTTC. Translating gives CASSLGGGQGHEQYF. The full variable domain, in which reference TRBV7-2 and TRBJ2-7 provide the parts outside the CDR3, is GAGVSQSPSNKVTEKGKDVELRCDPISGHTALYWYRQSLGQGLEFLIYFQGNSAPDKSGLPSDRFSAERTGGSVSTLTIQRTQQEDSAVYLCASSLGGGQGHEQYFGPGTRLTVT.

This clonotype was seen a few times. This sequence joins TRBV6-2 or TRBV6-3 and TRBJ2-1, with unresolved D. Germline V gene lookup returns CDR1 MNHEY and CDR2 SVGEGT. Between the trimmed V and J ends, which lost 0 bases and 5 bases, there was a span of 11 bases. CDR3 length: 15 amino acids. The CDR3 loop is CASSYSRRNNNEQFF. The CDR3 bases are TGTGCCAGCAGTTACTCAAGGCGCAACAACAATGAGCAGTTCTTC.

This clonotype was recorded a few times. The gene calls are TRBV7-9 and TRBJ1-4, with a weak D call TRBD1 (5 bases). Trimming cost V 6 bases and J 10 bases, with 15 bases left between them. The CDR3 spans 13 residues. CDR1 and CDR2 from the germline V gene are SEHNR and FQNEAQ (reference sequence). CDR3 coding DNA: TGTGCCAGCAGACCGGGACCGGTAGGAAAACTGTTTTTT. It is translated as CASRPGPVGKLFF. Full variable domain (remainder filled in from reference TRBV7-9 and TRBJ1-4): DTGVSQNPRHKITKRGQNVTFRCDPISEHNRLYWYRQTLGQGPEFLTYFQNEAQLEKSRLLSDRFSAERPKGSFSTLEIQRTEQGDSAMYLCASRPGPVGKLFFGSGTQLSVL.

The V call is TRBV7-2, the J call TRBJ2-1; TRBD2 is a possible D gene (6 bases). Trimming shortened V by 3 bases and J by 6 bases, and 12 bases separated the two germline ends. The CDR3 consists of 14 residues. The germline V gene encodes CDR1 SGHTA and CDR2 FQGNSA. CDR3 in amino acids: CASSFSPGSNEQFF. The CDR3 DNA follows: TGTGCCAGCAGCTTTAGCCCCGGGAGCAATGAGCAGTTCTTC. The entire variable domain, with the rest obtained from reference TRBV7-2 and TRBJ2-1, is as follows: GAGVSQSPSNKVTEKGKDVELRCDPISGHTALYWYRQSLGQGLEFLIYFQGNSAPDKSGLPSDRFSAERTGGSVSTLTIQRTQQEDSAVYLCASSFSPGSNEQFFGPGTRLTVL.

This clonotype was recorded a few times. The chain employs TRBV7-2 and TRBJ2-7; D gene ambiguous. CDR3 length equals 14 residues. Per germline, CDR1 SGHTA and CDR2 FQGNSA. With 4 bases removed from V and 0 bases from J, the gap between germline ends came to 10 bases. The CDR3 nucleotides are TGTGCCAGCAGCTCGACCGTTAACTCCTACGAGCAGTACTTC. This codes for CASSSTVNSYEQYF.

The V gene is TRBV4-1, the J gene TRBJ2-7, with D unresolved. Trimming pared 7 bases from V and 0 bases from J, leaving 16 bases between. The CDR3 has 15 amino acids. Germline V gene sequence: CDR1 MGHRA, CDR2 YSYEKL. In DNA form, the CDR3 reads TGCGCCAGCAAGCACGGCAGAACCAGCTCCTACGAGCAGTACTTC. The encoded protein is CASKHGRTSSYEQYF.